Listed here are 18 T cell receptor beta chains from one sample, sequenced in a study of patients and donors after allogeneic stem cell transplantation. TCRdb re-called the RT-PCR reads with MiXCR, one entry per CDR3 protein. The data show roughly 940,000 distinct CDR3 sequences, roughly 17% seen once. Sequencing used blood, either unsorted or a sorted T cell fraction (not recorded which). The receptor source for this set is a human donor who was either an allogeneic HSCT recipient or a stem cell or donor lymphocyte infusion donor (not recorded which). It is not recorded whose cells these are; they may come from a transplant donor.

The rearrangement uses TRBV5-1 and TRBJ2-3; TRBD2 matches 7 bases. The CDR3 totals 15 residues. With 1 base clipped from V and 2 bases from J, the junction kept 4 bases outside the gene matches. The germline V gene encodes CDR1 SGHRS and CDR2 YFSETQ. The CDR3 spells CASSLRGSITDTQYF. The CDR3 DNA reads TGCGCCAGCAGCTTGCGCGGGAGTATCACAGATACGCAGTATTTT.

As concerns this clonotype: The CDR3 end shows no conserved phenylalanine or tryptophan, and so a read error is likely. The CDR3 bases are TGTGCCAGCAGACCAGGGGTCGGAGAGACCCAGTACCTC. This translates into CASRPGVGETQYL. The genes are TRBV5-5 and TRBJ2-5; tentative D call: TRBD1 (6 bases). V lost 5 bases to trimming and J lost 4 bases, with 12 bases between them. This CDR3 contains 13 residues. Germline V lookup: CDR1 SGHKS, CDR2 YYEKEE (reference sequence).

CDR3 protein: CASLLWNTEAFF. DNA of the CDR3: TGTGCCAGCCTACTCTGGAACACTGAAGCTTTCTTT. This chain links TRBV5-6 with TRBJ1-1; no definite D call. CDR3 size: 12 residues. The ends were cut back, 7 bases at V and 1 base at J, with 8 bases in the middle. Germline V gives CDR1 SGHDT, CDR2 YYEEEE.

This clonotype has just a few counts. DNA of the CDR3: TGTGCCAGCAGCTTGGGCCAGATCGGAGAAAAACTGTTTTTT. Translation: CASSLGQIGEKLFF. The chain carries TRBV5-4 and TRBJ1-4; the D is unclear. Germline-derived CDR1 and CDR2 are SGHNT and YYREEE (reference sequence). Trimming removed 0 bases at V and 8 bases at J, with 11 bases between. The CDR3 runs 14 residues.

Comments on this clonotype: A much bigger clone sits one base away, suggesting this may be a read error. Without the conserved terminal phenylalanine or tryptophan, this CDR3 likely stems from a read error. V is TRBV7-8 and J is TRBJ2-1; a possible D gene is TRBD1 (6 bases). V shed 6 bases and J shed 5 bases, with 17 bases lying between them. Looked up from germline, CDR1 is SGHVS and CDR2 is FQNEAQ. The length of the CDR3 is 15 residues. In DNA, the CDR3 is TGTGCCAGCAGGTACAGGGCGGAGACACACAATGAGCAGTTCTCC. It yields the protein CASRYRAETHNEQFS.

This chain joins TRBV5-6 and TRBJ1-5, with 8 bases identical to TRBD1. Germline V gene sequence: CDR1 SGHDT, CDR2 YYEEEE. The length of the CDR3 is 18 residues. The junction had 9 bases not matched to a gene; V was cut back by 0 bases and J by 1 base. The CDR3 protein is CASSLGWGDRGSNQPQHF. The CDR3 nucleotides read TGTGCCAGCAGCTTGGGGTGGGGTGACAGGGGAAGCAATCAGCCCCAGCATTTT.

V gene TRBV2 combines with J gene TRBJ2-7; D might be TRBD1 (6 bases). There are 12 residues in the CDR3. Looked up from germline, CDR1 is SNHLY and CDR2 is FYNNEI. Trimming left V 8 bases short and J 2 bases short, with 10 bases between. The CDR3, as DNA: TGTGCCAGCGGGGGCGGAGCCTACGAGCAGTACTTC. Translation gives CASGGGAYEQYF. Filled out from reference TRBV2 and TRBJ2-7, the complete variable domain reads EPEVTQTPSHQVTQMGQEVILRCVPISNHLYFYWYRQILGQKVEFLVSFYNNEISEKSEIFDDQFSVERPDGSNFTLKIRSTKLEDSAMYFCASGGGAYEQYFGPGTRLTVT.

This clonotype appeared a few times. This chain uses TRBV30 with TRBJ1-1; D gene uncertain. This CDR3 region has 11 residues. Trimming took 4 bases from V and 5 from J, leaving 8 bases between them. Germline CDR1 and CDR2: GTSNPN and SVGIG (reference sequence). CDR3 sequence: CAWIPGTEAFF. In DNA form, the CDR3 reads TGTGCCTGGATCCCAGGAACTGAAGCTTTCTTT.

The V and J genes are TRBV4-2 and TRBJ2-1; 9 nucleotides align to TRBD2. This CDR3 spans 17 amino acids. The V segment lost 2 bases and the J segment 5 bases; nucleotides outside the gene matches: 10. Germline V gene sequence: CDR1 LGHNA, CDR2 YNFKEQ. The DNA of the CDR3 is TGTGCCAGCAGCCAACTCCTGGTCGGGACTAGCCACAATGAGCAGTTCTTC. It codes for CASSQLLVGTSHNEQFF.

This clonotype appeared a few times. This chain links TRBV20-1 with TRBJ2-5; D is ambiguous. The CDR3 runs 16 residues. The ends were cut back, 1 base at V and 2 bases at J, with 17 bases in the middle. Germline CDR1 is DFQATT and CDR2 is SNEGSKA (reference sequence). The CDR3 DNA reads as TGCAGTGCTAGAGCAGATTGGTTGGGGAAGCAAGAGACCCAGTACTTC. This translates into CSARADWLGKQETQYF.

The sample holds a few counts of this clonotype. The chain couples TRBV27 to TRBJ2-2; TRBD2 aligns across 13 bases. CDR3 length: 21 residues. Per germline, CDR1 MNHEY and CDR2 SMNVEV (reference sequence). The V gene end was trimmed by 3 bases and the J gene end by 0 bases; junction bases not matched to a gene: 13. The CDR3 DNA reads TGTGCCAGCAGTTTCCCCTCTCGACTAGCGGGAGGAACCGCGAACACCGGGGAGCTGTTTTTT. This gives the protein CASSFPSRLAGGTANTGELFF.

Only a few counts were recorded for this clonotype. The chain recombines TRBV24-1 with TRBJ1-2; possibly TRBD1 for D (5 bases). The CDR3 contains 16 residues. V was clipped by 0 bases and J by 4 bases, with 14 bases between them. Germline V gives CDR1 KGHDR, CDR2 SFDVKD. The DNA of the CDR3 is TGTGCCACCAGTGATTTGTTGGGGGATAGCTCCTATGGCTACACCTTC. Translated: CATSDLLGDSSYGYTF.

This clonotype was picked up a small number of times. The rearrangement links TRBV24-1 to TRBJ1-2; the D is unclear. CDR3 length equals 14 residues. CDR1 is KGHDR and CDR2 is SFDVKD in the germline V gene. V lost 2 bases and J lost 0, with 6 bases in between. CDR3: CATSDWRANYGYTF. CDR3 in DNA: TGTGCCACCAGTGATTGGAGAGCTAACTATGGCTACACCTTC.

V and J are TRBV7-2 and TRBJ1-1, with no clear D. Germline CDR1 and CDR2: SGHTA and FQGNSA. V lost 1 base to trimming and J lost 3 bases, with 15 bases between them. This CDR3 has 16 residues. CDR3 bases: TGTGCCAGCAGCTTAGGTATACCCCGTGAGTACACTGAAGCTTTCTTT. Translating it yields CASSLGIPREYTEAFF. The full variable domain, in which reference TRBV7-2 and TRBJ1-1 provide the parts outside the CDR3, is GAGVSQSPSNKVTEKGKDVELRCDPISGHTALYWYRQSLGQGLEFLIYFQGNSAPDKSGLPSDRFSAERTGGSVSTLTIQRTQQEDSAVYLCASSLGIPREYTEAFFGQGTRLTVV.

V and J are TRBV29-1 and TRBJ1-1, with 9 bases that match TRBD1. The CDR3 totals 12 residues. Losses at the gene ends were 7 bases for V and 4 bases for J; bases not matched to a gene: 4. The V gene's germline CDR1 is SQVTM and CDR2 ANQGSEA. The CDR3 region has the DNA TGCAGCGGCGGACAGGGGAGCACTGAAGCTTTCTTT. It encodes CSGGQGSTEAFF. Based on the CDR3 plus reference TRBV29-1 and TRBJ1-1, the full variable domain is SAVISQKPSRDICQRGTSLTIQCQVDSQVTMMFWYRQQPGQSLTLIATANQGSEATYESGFVIDKFPISRPNLTFSTLTVSNMSPEDSSIYLCSGGQGSTEAFFGQGTRLTVV.

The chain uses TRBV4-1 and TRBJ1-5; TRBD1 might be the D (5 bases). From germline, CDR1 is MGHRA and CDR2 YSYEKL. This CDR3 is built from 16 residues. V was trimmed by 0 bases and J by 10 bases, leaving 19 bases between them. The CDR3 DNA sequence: TGCGCCAGCAGCCAAGAAGAGAAACGGGGGGTCGGACCCCAGCATTTT. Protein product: CASSQEEKRGVGPQHF.

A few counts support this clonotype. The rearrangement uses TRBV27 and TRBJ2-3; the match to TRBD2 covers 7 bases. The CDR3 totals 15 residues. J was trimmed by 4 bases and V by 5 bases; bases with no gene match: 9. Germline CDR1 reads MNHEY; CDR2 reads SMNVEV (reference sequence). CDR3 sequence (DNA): TGTGCCAGCAGTGGATCCACTAGCGCGGCAGATACGCAGTATTTT. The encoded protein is CASSGSTSAADTQYF.

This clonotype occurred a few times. The CDR3 DNA reads as TGTGCCTCCCACTCGGGGGGGGGGAAAAGCTACACCTTC. Translating it yields CASHSGGGKSYTF. The chain uses TRBV28 and TRBJ1-2, with a tentative D call TRBD1 (5 bases). The CDR3 runs 13 residues. Germline CDR1 reads MDHEN; CDR2 reads SYDVKM. Trimming took off 11 bases at V and 9 bases at J, with 22 bases between the two ends.